These 18 T cell receptor beta chains were sequenced from one sample in a study of T-cell memory formation after mild COVID-19. TCRdb re-called the 5' RACE reads through MiXCR, storing one row per CDR3 protein. The profile covers 70,000 to 95,000 distinct CDR3 sequences, with around 13% appearing a single time and roughly two fifths taken by the ten largest. Source material: PBMCs or a T cell subset sorted from them (not recorded which). The receptors stem from a man aged 18 to 29 who had mild COVID-19 (a few samples of this study predate the infection). Cell type and time point are not known.

There are a few counts of this clonotype. V is TRBV6-4 and J is TRBJ2-6; TRBD2 aligns across 9 bases. V lost 3 bases, J lost 0 bases, and 0 bases stayed unmatched. The CDR3 consists of 16 residues. Germline CDR1 reads MRHNA; CDR2 reads SNTAGT. CDR3 region: CASSERGGSGANVLTF. The CDR3 DNA reads TGTGCCAGCAGTGAGCGGGGGGGCTCTGGGGCCAACGTCCTGACTTTC.

This clonotype was counted between two and nine times. This chain uses TRBV20-1 with TRBJ2-1; 10 nucleotides match TRBD1. This CDR3 comprises 13 residues. Trimming cost V 5 bases and J 4 bases; bases outside gene matches: 2. CDR1 and CDR2 (germline): DFQATT, SNEGSKA (reference sequence). CDR3 nucleotide sequence: TGCAGTGCTGGGACAGGGGATTACAATGAGCAGTTCTTC. It yields the protein CSAGTGDYNEQFF.

This clonotype was found a few times. V usage is TRBV5-1 and J usage is TRBJ1-2; unclear D gene. The CDR3 extends over 13 amino acids. Trimming left V 4 bases short and J 3 bases short, with 10 bases between. CDR1 and CDR2 from the germline V gene are SGHRS and YFSETQ. CDR3 nucleotides: TGCGCCAGCAGCCTCGGGCTTGACTATGGCTACACCTTC. Its protein product is CASSLGLDYGYTF. Filled out from reference TRBV5-1 and TRBJ1-2, the complete variable domain reads KAGVTQTPRYLIKTRGQQVTLSCSPISGHRSVSWYQQTPGQGLQFLFEYFSETQRNKGNFPGRFSGRQFSNSRSEMNVSTLELGDSALYLCASSLGLDYGYTFGSGTRLTVV.

This clonotype was detected ten times or more. The chain is built from TRBV7-2 and TRBJ2-3; D is uncertain. CDR1 and CDR2 (germline): SGHTA, FQGNSA. The CDR3 consists of 12 residues. V was pared by 2 bases and J by 4 bases, with 4 bases between. The CDR3 region is CASSLLSDTQYF. As DNA, the CDR3 is TGTGCCAGCAGCTTACTCTCAGATACGCAGTATTTT.

This clonotype occurred a few times. A much larger clone lies a single base off, so this may be a read error. The chain uses TRBV6-5 and TRBJ1-5; D uncertain. Germline V CDR1 and CDR2: MNHEY, SVGAGI. The V and J ends lost 4 bases and 1 base respectively, with 5 bases between them. There are 13 residues in the CDR3. The CDR3 region is CASSSGSNQPQHF. In DNA form, the CDR3 reads TGTGCCAGCAGTTCCGGGAGCAATCAGCCCCAGCATTTT.

This clonotype occurred many times. This sequence joins TRBV5-1 and TRBJ1-6, with D unresolved. The V end lost 4 bases, the J end lost 6 bases, and 17 bases lay between the germline ends. The CDR3 runs to 16 residues. Germline lookup yields CDR1 SGHRS and CDR2 YFSETQ. CDR3 region: CASSRALRTGNSPLHF. The CDR3 nucleotides read TGCGCCAGCAGCCGGGCCTTGAGGACGGGTAATTCACCCCTCCACTTT.

This clonotype was observed a handful of times. The rearrangement links TRBV4-1 to TRBJ2-2, with TRBD1 matching over 7 bases. Germline-derived CDR1 and CDR2 are MGHRA and YSYEKL. The CDR3 contains 13 residues. Trimming removed 6 bases from V and 4 bases from J; junction bases left unmatched: 2. This CDR3 is CASRRQGTGELFF. In DNA, the CDR3 is TGCGCCAGCAGGAGACAGGGCACCGGGGAGCTGTTTTTT.

This rearrangement joins TRBV20-1 to TRBJ2-3, with D possibly TRBD2 on 6 matching bases. CDR1 and CDR2 from the germline V gene are DFQATT and SNEGSKA (reference sequence). V was trimmed by 5 bases and J by 2 bases, leaving 14 bases between them. This CDR3 comprises 14 residues. Written as DNA, the CDR3 is TGCAGTGCTCTACTAGCCACGTCCACAGATACGCAGTATTTT. Translation gives CSALLATSTDTQYF.

Regarding this clonotype: It is likely a read error, because the conserved phenylalanine at the end of the CDR3 is missing. The chain links TRBV4-2 to TRBJ1-6; the D is unclear. The V gene lost 0 bases and the J gene lost 13 bases, with 16 bases spanning the gap. The CDR3 extends over 15 amino acids. Germline assignment: CDR1 LGHNA and CDR2 YNFKEQ. CDR3 in amino acids: CASSQDPGPEEPLHL. The CDR3 DNA reads TGTGCCAGCAGCCAAGATCCCGGTCCGGAGGAGCCCCTCCACCTT.

This clonotype was seen a few times. The rearrangement uses TRBV7-9 and TRBJ1-4; tentative D call: TRBD1 (6 bases). This CDR3 is built from 14 residues. CDR1 and CDR2 (germline): SEHNR, FQNEAQ (reference sequence). The germline V and J ends were trimmed by 4 bases and 4 bases, with 10 bases remaining between them. CDR3 amino acids: CASSSDRSNEKLFF. The CDR3 DNA follows: TGTGCCAGCAGCTCAGACAGGAGTAATGAAAAACTGTTTTTT.

The rearrangement links TRBV12-3 or TRBV12-4 to TRBJ2-2; D gene unclear. The CDR3 runs 12 residues. V gave up 3 bases and J gave up 4 bases, with 3 bases separating them. The CDR3: CASSLTTGELFF. The CDR3 nucleotides are TGTGCCAGCAGTTTGACCACCGGGGAGCTGTTTTTT.

The sample holds many counts of this clonotype. The V gene is TRBV11-2, the J gene TRBJ2-3; 7 bases map to TRBD2. The germline V gene encodes CDR1 SGHAT and CDR2 FQNNGV. CDR3 size: 16 residues. After removal of 3 bases from V and 0 bases from J, the junction contained 6 bases not matched to a gene. Written as DNA, the CDR3 is TGTGCCAGCAGCTTTTCCGGGGGGATTAGCACAGATACGCAGTATTTT. Translated: CASSFSGGISTDTQYF.

This chain uses TRBV6-6 with TRBJ1-4; 8 positions match TRBD1. The CDR3 extends over 15 amino acids. Unmatched junction bases numbered 7, after V lost 2 bases and J lost 8 bases. Germline-derived CDR1 and CDR2 are MNHNY and SVGAGI (reference sequence). CDR3 in amino acids: CASSYHETGGEKLFF. The CDR3 DNA reads TGTGCCAGCAGTTACCACGAAACAGGGGGAGAAAAACTGTTTTTT.

This chain joins TRBV27 and TRBJ1-2; TRBD1 is a possible D gene (5 bases). V was trimmed by 5 bases and J by 4 bases, leaving 26 bases between them. This CDR3 has 18 amino acids. Germline CDR1 and CDR2: MNHEY and SMNVEV (reference sequence). The CDR3 protein is CASSGSSVGKGISYGYTF. CDR3 sequence (DNA): TGTGCCAGCAGTGGATCGAGTGTAGGGAAGGGGATTTCCTATGGCTACACCTTC.

This clonotype has only a few counts. CDR3 DNA: TGTGCCAGCAGCCTAGGAATGGAGCAGTTCTTC. It translates to CASSLGMEQFF. The chain recombines TRBV4-2 with TRBJ2-1; unclear D gene. Germline values: CDR1 LGHNA, CDR2 YNFKEQ. Trimming removed 4 bases from V and 10 bases from J, with 8 bases in between. This CDR3 spans 11 amino acids.

The chain links TRBV7-9 to TRBJ2-5, with a possible D match to TRBD1 (6 bases). From germline, CDR1 is SEHNR and CDR2 FQNEAQ (reference sequence). The CDR3 is 16 residues long. V was cut by 5 bases and J by 4 bases, with 20 bases left in between. CDR3 DNA: TGTGCCAGCAGCCCGTCCGAGGGGGTGTGGGGAGAGACCCAGTACTTC. Its translation: CASSPSEGVWGETQYF.

The chain recombines TRBV7-9 with TRBJ2-2; TRBD1 agrees at 7 bases. This CDR3 comprises 15 residues. Germline V gene data show CDR1 as SEHNR and CDR2 as FQNEAQ (reference sequence). V trimming: 3 bases; J trimming: 6 bases; junction bases outside the gene matches: 7. The CDR3 nucleotides are TGTGCCAGCAGCTTCGTGACAGGGAAAGCCGGGGAGCTGTTTTTT. Translated: CASSFVTGKAGELFF. The full variable domain, with the rest looked up from reference TRBV7-9 and TRBJ2-2, is DTGVSQNPRHKITKRGQNVTFRCDPISEHNRLYWYRQTLGQGPEFLTYFQNEAQLEKSRLLSDRFSAERPKGSFSTLEIQRTEQGDSAMYLCASSFVTGKAGELFFGEGSRLTVL.

This clonotype showed up just a few times. The V and J genes are TRBV2 and TRBJ2-7, with TRBD2 identical over 7 bases. CDR3 length: 14 amino acids. Trimming took 8 bases from V and 0 from J; bases not matched to a gene: 7. Germline loops: CDR1 SNHLY, CDR2 FYNNEI. The CDR3 region has the DNA TGTGCCAGCCTAGGCGGGGGAGGCTCCTACGAGCAGTACGTC. Translated, it gives CASLGGGGSYEQYV.